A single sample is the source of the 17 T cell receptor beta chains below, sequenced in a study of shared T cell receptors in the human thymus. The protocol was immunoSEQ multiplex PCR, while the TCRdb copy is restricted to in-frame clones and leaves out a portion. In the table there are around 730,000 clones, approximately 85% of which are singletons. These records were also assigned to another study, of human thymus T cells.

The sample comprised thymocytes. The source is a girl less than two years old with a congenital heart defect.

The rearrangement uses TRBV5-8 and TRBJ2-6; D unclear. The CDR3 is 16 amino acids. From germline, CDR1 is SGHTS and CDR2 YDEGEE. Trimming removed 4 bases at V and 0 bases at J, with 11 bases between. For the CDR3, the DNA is TGTGCCAGCAGCCCGGGTTTTCGCTCTGGGGCCAACGTCCTGACTTTC. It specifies CASSPGFRSGANVLTF.

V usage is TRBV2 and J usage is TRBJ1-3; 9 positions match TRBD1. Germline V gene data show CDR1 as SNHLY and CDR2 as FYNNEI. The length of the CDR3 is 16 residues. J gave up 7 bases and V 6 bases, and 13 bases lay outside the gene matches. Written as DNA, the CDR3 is TGTGCCAGCAGGGCGGCACCGGGACAGGGAAACAACACCATATATTTT. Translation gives CASRAAPGQGNNTIYF. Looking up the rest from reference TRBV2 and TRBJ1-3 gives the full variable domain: EPEVTQTPSHQVTQMGQEVILRCVPISNHLYFYWYRQILGQKVEFLVSFYNNEISEKSEIFDDQFSVERPDGSNFTLKIRSTKLEDSAMYFCASRAAPGQGNNTIYFGEGSWLTVV.

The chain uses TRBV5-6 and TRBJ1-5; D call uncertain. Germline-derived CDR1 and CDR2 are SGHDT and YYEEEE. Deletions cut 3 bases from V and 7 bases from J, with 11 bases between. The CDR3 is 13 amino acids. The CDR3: CASSSAGWQPQHF. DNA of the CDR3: TGTGCCAGCAGCTCCGCGGGTTGGCAGCCCCAGCATTTT.

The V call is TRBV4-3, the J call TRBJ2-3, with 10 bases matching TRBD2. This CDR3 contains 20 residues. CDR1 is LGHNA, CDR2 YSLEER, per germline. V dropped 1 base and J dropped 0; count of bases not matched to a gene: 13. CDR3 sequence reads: CASSQGLGAGGAGSTDTQYF. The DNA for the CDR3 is TGCGCCAGCAGCCAAGGCCTAGGAGCGGGGGGGGCCGGTAGCACAGATACGCAGTATTTT.

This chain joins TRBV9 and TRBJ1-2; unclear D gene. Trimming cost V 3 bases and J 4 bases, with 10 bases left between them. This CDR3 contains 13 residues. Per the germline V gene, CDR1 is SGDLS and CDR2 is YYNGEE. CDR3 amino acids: CASSAIPSYGYTF. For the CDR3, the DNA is TGTGCCAGCAGCGCGATCCCGAGCTATGGCTACACCTTC. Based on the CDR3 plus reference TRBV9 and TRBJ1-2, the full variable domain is DSGVTQTPKHLITATGQRVTLRCSPRSGDLSVYWYQQSLDQGLQFLIQYYNGEERAKGNILERFSAQQFPDLHSELNLSSLELGDSALYFCASSAIPSYGYTFGSGTRLTVV.

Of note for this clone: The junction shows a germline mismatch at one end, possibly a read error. The chain's CDR3 is CASSSLTGLSGANVLTF. The CDR3 nucleotides are TGTGCTAGCAGCTCCCTGACAGGACTTTCTGGGGCCAACGTCCTGACTTTC. V usage is TRBV7-7 and J usage is TRBJ2-6; a weak D match, TRBD1 (6 bases). The CDR3 is 17 amino acids. Germline assignment: CDR1 SSHAT and CDR2 FNYEAQ (reference sequence). Supplemented by reference TRBV7-7 and TRBJ2-6, the full variable domain reads GAGVSQSPRYKVTKRGQDVTLRCDPISSHATLYWYQQALGQGPEFLTYFNYEAQPDKSGLPSDRFSAERPEGSISTLTIQRTEQRDSAMYRCASSSLTGLSGANVLTFGAGSRLTVL.

CDR3 nucleotide sequence: TGTGCCAGCAGCTTTTTGGGCAGGCCTAACACTGAAGCTTTCTTT. It specifies CASSFLGRPNTEAFF. The genes are TRBV5-4 and TRBJ1-1; the D is unclear. CDR3 size: 15 residues. Trimming took 2 bases from V and 2 from J, leaving 13 bases between them. Germline V gene data show CDR1 as SGHNT and CDR2 as YYREEE (reference sequence).

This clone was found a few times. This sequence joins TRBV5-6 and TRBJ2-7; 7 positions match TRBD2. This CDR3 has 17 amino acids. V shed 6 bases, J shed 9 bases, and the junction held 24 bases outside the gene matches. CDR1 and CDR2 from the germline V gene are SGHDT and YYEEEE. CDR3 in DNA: TGTGCCAGCACCATATCACCTCAGGGCGGGGGAGTGTCCGGGCAGTACTTC. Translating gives CASTISPQGGGVSGQYF.

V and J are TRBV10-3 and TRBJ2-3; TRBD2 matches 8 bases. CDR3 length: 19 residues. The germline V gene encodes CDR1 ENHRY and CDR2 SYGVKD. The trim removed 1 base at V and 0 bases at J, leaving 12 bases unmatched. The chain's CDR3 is CAISEFDSGAALSTDTQYF. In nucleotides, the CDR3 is TGTGCCATCAGTGAGTTCGATAGCGGGGCGGCGCTTAGCACAGATACGCAGTATTTT.

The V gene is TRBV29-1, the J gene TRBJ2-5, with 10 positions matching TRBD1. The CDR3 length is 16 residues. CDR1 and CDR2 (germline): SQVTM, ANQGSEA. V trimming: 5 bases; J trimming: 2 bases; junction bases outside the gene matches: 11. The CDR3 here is CSVPKETGGEQETQYF. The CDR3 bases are TGCAGCGTTCCGAAGGAGACAGGGGGCGAGCAAGAGACCCAGTACTTC.

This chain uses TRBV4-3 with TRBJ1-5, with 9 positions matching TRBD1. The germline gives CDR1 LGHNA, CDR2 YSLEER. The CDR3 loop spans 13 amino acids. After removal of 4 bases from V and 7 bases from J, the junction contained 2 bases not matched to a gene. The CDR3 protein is CASSPTGGQPQHF. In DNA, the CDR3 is TGCGCCAGCAGCCCGACAGGGGGGCAGCCCCAGCATTTT.

The DNA for the CDR3 is TGTGCCAGTAGTATTACGTCCGGGACAGCAAGTGAAGCTTTCTTT. It is translated as CASSITSGTASEAFF. The rearrangement joins TRBV19 to TRBJ1-1, with 7 bases matching TRBD1. The CDR3 covers 15 residues. V was clipped by 3 bases and J by 7 bases; unmatched bases: 11. CDR1 and CDR2 (germline): LNHDA, SQIVND (reference sequence).

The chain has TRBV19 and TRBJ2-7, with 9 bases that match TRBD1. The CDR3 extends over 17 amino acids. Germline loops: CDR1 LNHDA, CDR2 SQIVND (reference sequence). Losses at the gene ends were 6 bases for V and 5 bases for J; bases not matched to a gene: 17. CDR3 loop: CASRLQGADGPNNEQYF. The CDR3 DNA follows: TGTGCCAGTAGATTACAGGGGGCGGACGGCCCCAACAACGAGCAGTACTTC.

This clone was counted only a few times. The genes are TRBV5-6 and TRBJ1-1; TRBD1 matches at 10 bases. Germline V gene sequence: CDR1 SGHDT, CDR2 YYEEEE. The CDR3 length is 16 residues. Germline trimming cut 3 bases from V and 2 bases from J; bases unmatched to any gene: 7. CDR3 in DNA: TGTGCCAGCAGCTCGGCCGGGACAGGGGATAACACTGAAGCTTTCTTT. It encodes CASSSAGTGDNTEAFF.

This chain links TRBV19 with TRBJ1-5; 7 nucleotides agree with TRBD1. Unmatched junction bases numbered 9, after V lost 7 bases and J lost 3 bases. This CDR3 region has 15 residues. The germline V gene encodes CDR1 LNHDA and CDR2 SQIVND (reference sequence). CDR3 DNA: TGTGCCAGTAACACGGGACAGTTTCTCAATCAGCCCCAGCATTTT. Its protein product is CASNTGQFLNQPQHF.

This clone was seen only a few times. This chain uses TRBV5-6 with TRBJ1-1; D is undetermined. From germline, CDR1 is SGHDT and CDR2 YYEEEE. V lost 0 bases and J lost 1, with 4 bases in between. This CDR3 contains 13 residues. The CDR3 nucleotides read TGTGCCAGCAGCTTGGGCAGGAACACTGAAGCTTTCTTT. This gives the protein CASSLGRNTEAFF.

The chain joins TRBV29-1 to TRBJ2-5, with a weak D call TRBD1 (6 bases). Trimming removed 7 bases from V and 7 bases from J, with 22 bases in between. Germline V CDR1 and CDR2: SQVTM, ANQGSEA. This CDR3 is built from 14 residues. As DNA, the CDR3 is TGCAGCGGCCGTACAGGGTCCGATATCGGGACCCAGTACTTC. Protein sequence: CSGRTGSDIGTQYF.